This is a list of T cell receptor beta chains from one sample in a study of low-dose radiotherapy and immunotherapy resistance in tumors. Via MiXCR, TCRdb re-called the reads, giving one row per CDR3 protein. The sample records 85,000 to 95,000 distinct CDR3 sequences, 20% to 25% being singletons. Sequenced here: PBMCs, sampled after low-dose radiotherapy plus immunotherapy. These receptors were taken from a female donor with ovarian cancer. Each CDR3 is given with its conserved first and last residue. D genes are given only for firm matches. Where a row states a size, it is once, few, many or the class of an expanded clone; other rows omit it.

clone_size j_call v_call d_call cdr3_aa cdr3_nt
many TRBJ1-1 TRBV5-1 TRBD1 CASSSTGGYTEAFF TGCGCCAGCAGCTCGACAGGGGGATATACTGAAGCTTTCTTT
once TRBJ2-3 TRBV28 NA CASKQGSTDTQYF TGTGCCAGCAAACAAGGGAGCACAGATACGCAGTATTTT
many TRBJ1-2 TRBV12-3/TRBV12-4 TRBD1 CASSRTGVRPGYTF TGTGCCAGCAGTCGCACAGGGGTCCGACCTGGCTACACCTTC
many TRBJ2-3 TRBV19 NA CASSIGSGKPDTQYF TGTGCCAGTAGTATCGGTAGCGGAAAGCCAGATACGCAGTATTTT
many TRBJ1-2 TRBV20-1 NA CSASWQNGYTF TGCAGTGCTAGTTGGCAGAATGGCTACACCTTC
NA TRBJ2-5 TRBV21-1 NA CASRRNTGTSQETQYF TGTGCCAGCAGGCGTAACACCGGGACATCTCAAGAGACCCAGTATTTC
many TRBJ1-1 TRBV4-3 TRBD1 CASSPGTDMNTEAFF TGCGCCAGCAGCCCAGGGACAGACATGAACACTGAAGCTTTCTTT
many TRBJ1-1 TRBV28 NA CASRLDSLNTEAFF TGTGCCAGCAGACTAGACAGTCTGAACACTGAAGCTTTCTTT
NA TRBJ2-1 TRBV9 NA CASSAQALWYNEQFF TGTGCCAGCAGCGCTCAGGCCCTTTGGTACAATGAGCAGTTCTTC
many TRBJ2-2 TRBV6-2/TRBV6-3 NA CASSLGRFSPGELFF TGTGCCAGCAGTTTAGGCAGGTTTAGCCCCGGGGAGCTGTTTTTT
NA TRBJ2-3 TRBV20-1 TRBD2 CSASGASGDTDTQYF TGCAGTGCTAGTGGGGCTAGCGGGGACACAGATACGCAGTATTTT
NA TRBJ2-2 TRBV7-2 TRBD2 CASSFSTGGPTGELFF TGTGCCAGCAGCTTCTCGACGGGGGGGCCCACCGGGGAGCTGTTTTTT
NA TRBJ2-1 TRBV26 NA CATSGPGAGGPINEQFF TGTGCCACCAGTGGCCCAGGGGCGGGGGGGCCTATCAATGAGCAGTTCTTC
many TRBJ1-2 TRBV30 TRBD1 CAWSQGQGRYGYTF TGTGCCTGGAGTCAGGGACAGGGTAGATATGGCTACACCTTC
many TRBJ2-7 TRBV6-2/TRBV6-3 TRBD1 CASSEAPGQGYEQYF TGTGCCAGCAGTGAAGCGCCGGGACAGGGCTACGAGCAGTACTTC
many TRBJ1-2 TRBV29-1 TRBD1 CSAWDRFTYGYTF TGCAGCGCCTGGGACAGGTTTACCTATGGCTACACCTTC
many TRBJ1-5 TRBV19 NA CASSIGYSQPQHF TGTGCCAGTAGTATAGGCTATTCGCAGCCCCAGCATTTT
many TRBJ1-5 TRBV13 NA CASSLGPRGRDQPQHF TGTGCCAGCAGCTTAGGCCCCAGGGGAAGGGATCAGCCCCAGCATTTT
NA TRBJ2-3 TRBV27 TRBD2 CATSASLAGADTQYF TGTGCCACCAGTGCCTCACTAGCGGGGGCTGATACGCAGTATTTT
many TRBJ1-5 TRBV6-1 NA CASSERPQTTNQPQHF TGTGCCAGCAGTGAAAGGCCGCAGACGACAAACCAGCCCCAGCATTTT
many TRBJ1-1 TRBV5-1 NA CASSTGTNTEAFF TGCGCCAGCAGCACAGGGACGAACACTGAAGCTTTCTTT
many TRBJ2-5 TRBV19 NA CASGPSFGGLQETQYF TGTGCCAGTGGGCCGTCCTTCGGGGGCCTTCAAGAGACCCAGTACTTC
many TRBJ1-2 TRBV20-1 NA CSASKIGLNYGYTF TGCAGTGCTAGCAAGATAGGGCTAAACTATGGCTACACCTTC
many TRBJ1-4 TRBV5-1 TRBD1 CASSEGGSNEKLFF TGCGCCAGCAGCGAAGGGGGCTCTAATGAAAAACTGTTTTTT
many TRBJ2-7 TRBV6-2/TRBV6-3 TRBD2 CASSYSKTSGSQLGYEQYF TGTGCCAGCAGTTACTCCAAGACTAGCGGGAGTCAATTGGGATACGAGCAGTACTTC
many TRBJ2-7 TRBV7-2 TRBD1 CASSSDRVGEQYF TGTGCCAGCAGCTCGGACAGGGTTGGTGAGCAGTACTTC
many TRBJ2-2 TRBV9 NA CASSVGPLLTGELFF TGTGCCAGCAGCGTGGGACCCCTACTCACCGGGGAGCTGTTTTTT
NA TRBJ1-4 TRBV19 TRBD1 CASSTGTGLTEKLFF TGTGCCAGTAGTACCGGGACAGGGTTAACTGAAAAACTGTTTTTT